The 17 T cell receptor beta chains below all came from one sample that was sequenced in a study of control samples from healthy donors and cancer patients. TCRdb's table, derived via immunoSEQ multiplex PCR, lists solely in-frame clones and lacks some. The sample contains 140,000 or so clones, approximately 91% of which appear only once. The sample comprised blood. The receptor set was obtained from a man aged 30-40 years in good health.

This clone turned up a few times. The chain joins TRBV4-1 to TRBJ2-7, with 10 bases lining up with TRBD1. The J segment lost 7 bases and the V segment lost 2 bases, leaving 5 bases of the junction unmatched. The CDR3 is 14 amino acids. Germline V gene data show CDR1 as MGHRA and CDR2 as YSYEKL. The CDR3 bases are TGCGCCAGCAGCCAAACGGGACAGGGGAAGGAGCAGTACTTC. It codes for CASSQTGQGKEQYF.

V is TRBV5-1 and J is TRBJ2-3; D is unclear. V was clipped by 0 bases and J by 0 bases, with 5 bases between them. Germline V gene lookup returns CDR1 SGHRS and CDR2 YFSETQ. CDR3 length equals 14 residues. The CDR3 DNA sequence: TGCGCCAGCAGCTTGGGTCCGAGCACAGATACGCAGTATTTT. It translates to CASSLGPSTDTQYF.

The V and J genes are TRBV15 and TRBJ1-4, with unresolved D. The V end was cut by 0 bases, the J end by 7 bases, with 0 bases between. Germline CDR1 is LNHNV and CDR2 is YYDKDF (reference sequence). This CDR3 has 11 amino acids. CDR3 DNA sequence: TGTGCCACCAGCAGAGATGAAAAACTGTTTTTT. Its translation is CATSRDEKLFF.

This clone was recorded a few times. The chain is built from TRBV28 and TRBJ2-7, with D unresolved. This CDR3 region has 13 residues. V lost 1 base, J lost 2 bases, and 6 bases lay in between. From germline, CDR1 is MDHEN and CDR2 SYDVKM. CDR3 amino acids: CASSLSGTYEQYF. CDR3 DNA sequence: TGTGCCAGCAGTTTATCCGGTACCTACGAGCAGTACTTC.

The chain is built from TRBV20-1 and TRBJ1-2; 12 nucleotides agree with TRBD1. The junction had 6 bases not matched to a gene; V was cut back by 3 bases and J by 7 bases. This CDR3 is 14 amino acids long. The germline gives CDR1 DFQATT, CDR2 SNEGSKA (reference sequence). CDR3 bases: TGCAGTGCTAGTCTTGGGACAGGGGGCGGTGGCTACACCTTC. Translating it yields CSASLGTGGGGYTF.

This chain connects TRBV7-3 to TRBJ1-2; TRBD1 might be the D (5 bases). Germline CDR1 is SGHTA and CDR2 is FQGTGA. The V gene lost 5 bases and the J gene lost 2 bases, with 9 bases spanning the gap. This CDR3 has 13 residues. CDR3 coding DNA: TGTGCCAGCAGCCAACAGGAAAACTATGGCTACACCTTC. Translation gives CASSQQENYGYTF.

This sequence joins TRBV4-2 and TRBJ2-3, with unresolved D. Germline V gene lookup returns CDR1 LGHNA and CDR2 YNFKEQ. CDR3 length: 16 amino acids. V lost 0 bases, J lost 7 bases, and 17 bases lay in between. The DNA of the CDR3 is TGTGCCAGCAGCCAAGATCTACAGACCCCAACGTATACGCAGTATTTT. Encoded protein: CASSQDLQTPTYTQYF.

The V and J genes are TRBV27 and TRBJ2-7; 7 positions match TRBD1. V shed 2 bases and J 3 bases; nucleotides not matched to a gene: 7. Germline V gene lookup returns CDR1 MNHEY and CDR2 SMNVEV (reference sequence). CDR3 length: 15 residues. CDR3 in amino acids: CASSLEGQWGYEQYF. In DNA, the CDR3 is TGTGCCAGCAGTTTAGAGGGACAGTGGGGCTACGAGCAGTACTTC.

The gene calls are TRBV7-2 and TRBJ1-5; tentative D call: TRBD1 (6 bases). V lost 2 bases and J 3 bases, leaving 14 bases between the germline ends. CDR1 is SGHTA and CDR2 is FQGNSA in the germline V gene. The CDR3 extends over 16 amino acids. CDR3 sequence: CASSLMAQGNNQPQHF. The CDR3 region has the DNA TGTGCCAGCAGCTTAATGGCTCAGGGGAACAATCAGCCCCAGCATTTT.

The chain joins TRBV19 to TRBJ2-5; 8 nucleotides agree with TRBD1. The trim removed 3 bases at V and 5 bases at J, leaving 14 bases unmatched. CDR1 is LNHDA, CDR2 SQIVND, per germline (reference sequence). The CDR3 has 17 amino acids. The CDR3 coding sequence is TGTGCCAGTAGTATGTCTGGACAGGGAAGGGTGTGGGAGACCCAGTACTTC. It is translated as CASSMSGQGRVWETQYF.

The genes are TRBV7-7 and TRBJ2-1; D may correspond to TRBD1 or TRBD2 (5 bases each). Trimming stripped 1 base from V and 1 base from J, with 11 bases between. The CDR3 is 16 residues long. The germline V gene encodes CDR1 SSHAT and CDR2 FNYEAQ (reference sequence). CDR3 nucleotides: TGTGCCAGCAGCTTAGGGGGGAGAGGATCCTACAATGAGCAGTTCTTC. The encoded protein is CASSLGGRGSYNEQFF.

The rearrangement uses TRBV5-5 and TRBJ1-5; maybe TRBD1 (6 bases). The CDR3 runs 16 residues. Germline loops: CDR1 SGHKS, CDR2 YYEKEE (reference sequence). The V and J ends lost 4 bases and 2 bases respectively, with 16 bases between them. CDR3 residues: CASSAGGTRGNQPQHF. The CDR3 bases are TGTGCCAGCAGCGCGGGGGGCACCCGAGGCAATCAGCCCCAGCATTTT.

In its sample, this clone was seen once. The chain employs TRBV7-2 and TRBJ2-7; perhaps TRBD1 as D (7 bases). V lost 5 bases, J lost 5 bases, and 22 bases lay in between. Per the germline V gene, CDR1 is SGHTA and CDR2 is FQGNSA. The CDR3 is made up of 16 amino acids. CDR3 protein: CASSTGGGAYLDEQYF. For the CDR3, the DNA is TGTGCCAGCAGCACAGGAGGGGGCGCATACTTAGACGAGCAGTACTTC.

The chain has TRBV5-5 and TRBJ1-3; TRBD1 is a possible D gene (5 bases). Germline values: CDR1 SGHKS, CDR2 YYEKEE (reference sequence). CDR3 length equals 15 residues. V was trimmed by 0 bases and J by 2 bases, leaving 9 bases between them. The CDR3 nucleotides read TGTGCCAGCAGCTTGGAGGGGCTTACTGGAAACACCATATATTTT. Its protein product is CASSLEGLTGNTIYF. The whole variable domain, remainder taken from reference TRBV5-5 and TRBJ1-3, is DAGVTQSPTHLIKTRGQQVTLRCSPISGHKSVSWYQQVLGQGPQFIFQYYEKEERGRGNFPDRFSARQFPNYSSELNVNALLLGDSALYLCASSLEGLTGNTIYFGEGSWLTVV.

This CDR3 reads CASSDSRGLRTEAFF. The CDR3 DNA sequence: TGTGCCAGTAGTGATTCTCGGGGTTTGAGGACTGAAGCTTTCTTT. This chain links TRBV19 with TRBJ1-1, with D unresolved. V was cut by 5 bases and J by 5 bases, with 18 bases left in between. The germline V gene encodes CDR1 LNHDA and CDR2 SQIVND (reference sequence). CDR3 length equals 15 residues.

The chain carries TRBV9 and TRBJ1-2, with 9 nucleotides matching TRBD1. V trimming: 3 bases; J trimming: 0 bases; junction bases outside the gene matches: 3. In germline, CDR1 is SGDLS, CDR2 YYNGEE. The CDR3 loop spans 15 amino acids. CDR3 protein: CASSARQGANYGYTF. CDR3 nucleotides: TGTGCCAGCAGCGCCAGACAGGGGGCTAACTATGGCTACACCTTC.

V is TRBV10-3 and J is TRBJ1-2; D call uncertain. This CDR3 comprises 12 residues. V was clipped by 0 bases and J by 6 bases, with 5 bases between them. The germline CDR1 and CDR2 sequences are ENHRY and SYGVKD. CDR3 residues: CAISESRDGYTF. The CDR3 DNA reads TGTGCCATCAGTGAGTCACGCGATGGCTACACCTTC.